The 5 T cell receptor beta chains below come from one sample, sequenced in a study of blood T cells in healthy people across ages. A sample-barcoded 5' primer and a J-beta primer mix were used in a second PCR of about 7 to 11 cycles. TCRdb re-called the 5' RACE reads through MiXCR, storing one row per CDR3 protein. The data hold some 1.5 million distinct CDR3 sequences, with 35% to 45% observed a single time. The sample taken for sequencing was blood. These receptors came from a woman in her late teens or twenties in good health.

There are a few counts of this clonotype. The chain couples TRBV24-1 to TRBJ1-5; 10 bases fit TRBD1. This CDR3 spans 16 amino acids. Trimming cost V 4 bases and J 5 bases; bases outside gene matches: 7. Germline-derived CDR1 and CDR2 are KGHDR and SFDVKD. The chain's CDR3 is CATSDPTGGSDQPQHF. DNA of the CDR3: TGTGCCACCAGTGACCCGACAGGGGGCTCTGATCAGCCCCAGCATTTT.

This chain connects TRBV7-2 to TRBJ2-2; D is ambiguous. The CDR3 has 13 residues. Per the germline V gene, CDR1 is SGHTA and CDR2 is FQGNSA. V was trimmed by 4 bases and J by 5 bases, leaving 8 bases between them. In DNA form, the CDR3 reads TGTGCCAGCAGCTACGTCAAAACCGGGGAGCTGTTTTTT. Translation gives CASSYVKTGELFF.

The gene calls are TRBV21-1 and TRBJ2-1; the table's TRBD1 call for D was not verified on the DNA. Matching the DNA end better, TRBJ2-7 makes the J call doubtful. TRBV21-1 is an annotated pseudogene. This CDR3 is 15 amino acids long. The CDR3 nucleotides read TGTGCCAGACGCCTCGACAGGGGTCTTTACAATGAGCAGTACTTC. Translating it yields CARRLDRGLYNEQYF.

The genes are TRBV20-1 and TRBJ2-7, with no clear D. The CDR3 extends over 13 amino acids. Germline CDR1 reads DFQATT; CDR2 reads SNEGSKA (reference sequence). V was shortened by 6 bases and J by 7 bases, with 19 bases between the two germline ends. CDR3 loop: CSAVKVGLNEQYF. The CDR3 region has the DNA TGCAGTGCGGTCAAGGTCGGGTTAAATGAGCAGTACTTC.

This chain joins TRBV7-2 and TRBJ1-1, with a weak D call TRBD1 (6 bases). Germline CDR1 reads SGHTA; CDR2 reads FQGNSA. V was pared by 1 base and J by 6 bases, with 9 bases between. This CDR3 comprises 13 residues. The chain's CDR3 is CASSLDRVAEAFF. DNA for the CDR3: TGTGCCAGCAGCTTAGACAGGGTGGCTGAAGCTTTCTTT.